The rows below give T cell receptor beta chains drawn from one sample of a study of T cells in Graves' hyperthyroidism and ophthalmopathy. TCRdb used MiXCR to reprocess the multiplex PCR reads, holding one entry per CDR3 protein. In the table there are 200,000 to 250,000 distinct CDR3 sequences, around 16% of which are singletons. The sequenced sample consisted of blood. Receptors originate from a man in his forties with Graves' hyperthyroidism. Each CDR3 is given with its conserved first and last residue. A D gene is named only where the DNA matches it firmly. The size entry is marked missing in some rows and otherwise reads once, few, many or a size class.

TRBJ2-4,-,TRBV7-8,many,CASSFRRLGGGGKNIQYF,TGTGCCAGCAGCTTCCGTCGTTTGGGGGGTGGTGGCAAAAACATTCAGTACTTC
TRBJ2-7,TRBD2,TRBV30,many,CAWSVVAGTPYEQYF,TGTGCCTGGAGTGTTGTAGCGGGAACTCCCTACGAGCAGTACTTC
TRBJ1-2,-,TRBV2,many,CASSENWLGQQGYTF,TGTGCCAGCAGTGAAAATTGGTTAGGCCAGCAGGGCTACACCTTC
TRBJ1-2,-,TRBV12-3/TRBV12-4,-,CASSFGTQYYGYTF,TGTGCCAGCAGTTTCGGAACACAGTACTATGGCTACACCTTC
TRBJ2-7,-,TRBV4-3,many,CASSQDRSYEQYF,TGCGCCAGCAGCCAAGATCGGAGCTACGAGCAGTACTTC
TRBJ2-1,TRBD2,TRBV20-1,-,CSAIGLAGGPYNEQFF,TGCAGTGCCATCGGACTAGCGGGGGGGCCCTACAATGAGCAGTTCTTC
TRBJ2-3,-,TRBV6-2/TRBV6-3,few,CASSYSTGDTQYF,TGTGCCAGCAGTTACTCGACGGGGGATACGCAGTATTTT
TRBJ1-5,-,TRBV5-6,-,CASSPGFNQPQHF,TGTGCCAGCAGCCCAGGATTCAATCAGCCCCAGCATTTT
TRBJ2-3,TRBD1,TRBV5-1,-,CASSRTVTGAIDTQYF,TGCGCCAGCAGCCGGACTGTGACAGGGGCCATAGATACGCAGTATTTT
TRBJ2-4,-,TRBV12-3/TRBV12-4,few,CAGSLGAGLLMYF,TGTGCCGGCAGTTTAGGGGCGGGGTTGTTGATGTACTTC
TRBJ2-7,-,TRBV18,-,CASSPGPARGREQYF,TGTGCCAGCTCACCAGGCCCAGCAAGAGGGAGAGAGCAGTACTTC
TRBJ2-3,-,TRBV28,-,CASRERADTQYF,TGTGCCAGCAGGGAGCGTGCAGATACGCAGTATTTT
TRBJ2-3,-,TRBV20-1,many,CSARSPRGSDTQYF,TGCAGTGCTAGAAGCCCGAGGGGGTCAGATACGCAGTATTTT
TRBJ1-5,TRBD1,TRBV10-3,-,CAINGDRNQPQHF,TGTGCCATCAACGGGGACAGAAATCAGCCCCAGCATTTT
TRBJ2-3,-,TRBV11-1,many,CASSSSTASTDTQYF,TGTGCCAGCAGCTCGTCGACAGCAAGCACAGATACGCAGTATTTT